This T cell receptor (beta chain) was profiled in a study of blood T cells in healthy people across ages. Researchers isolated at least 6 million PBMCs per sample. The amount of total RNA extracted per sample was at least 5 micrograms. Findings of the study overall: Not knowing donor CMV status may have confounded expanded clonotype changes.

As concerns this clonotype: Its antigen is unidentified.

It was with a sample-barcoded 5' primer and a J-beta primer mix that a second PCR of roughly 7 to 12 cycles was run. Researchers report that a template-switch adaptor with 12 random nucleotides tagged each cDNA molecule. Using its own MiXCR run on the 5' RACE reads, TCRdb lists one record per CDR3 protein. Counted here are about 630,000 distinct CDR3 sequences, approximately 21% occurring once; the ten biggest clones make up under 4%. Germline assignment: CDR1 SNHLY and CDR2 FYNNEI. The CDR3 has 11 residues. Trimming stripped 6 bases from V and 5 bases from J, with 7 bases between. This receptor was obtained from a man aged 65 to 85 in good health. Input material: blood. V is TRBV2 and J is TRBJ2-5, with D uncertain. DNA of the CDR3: TGTGCCAGCAGGGTACATGAGACCCAGTACTTC. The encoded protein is CASRVHETQYF.